The 8 T cell receptor beta chains below come from one sample, sequenced in a study of cytotoxic CD8 clonotypes in ibrutinib-treated CLL. TCRdb keeps only in-frame clones here, not all; method: immunoSEQ multiplex PCR. This table has hundreds of thousands of clones, about 75% appearing once. The material sequenced was PBMCs, taken after 12 months of ibrutinib treatment. The receptors were gathered from a human donor with chronic lymphocytic leukemia.

The chain is built from TRBV30 and TRBJ2-7, with 8 bases aligning to TRBD2. The CDR3 has 15 amino acids. Germline loops: CDR1 GTSNPN, CDR2 SVGIG (reference sequence). The V and J ends lost 3 bases and 3 bases, in that order; junction bases with no gene match: 10. The CDR3 coding sequence is TGTGCCTGGAGGAAAAAACGGCGGGAGGTCTACGAGCAGTACTTC. Amino acid sequence: CAWRKKRREVYEQYF.

This clone turned up a few times. V and J are TRBV30 and TRBJ2-7, with no clear D. Trimming cost V 0 bases and J 4 bases, with 13 bases left between them. Germline loops: CDR1 GTSNPN, CDR2 SVGIG (reference sequence). The CDR3 consists of 14 residues. The CDR3 spells CAWSVDMRHYEQYF. CDR3 nucleotides: TGTGCCTGGAGTGTAGATATGCGTCATTACGAGCAGTACTTC.

This clone has just a few counts. J is TRBJ2-3 and V is TRBV9; 12 bases line up with TRBD2. The CDR3 loop spans 15 amino acids. Per germline, CDR1 SGDLS and CDR2 YYNGEE. J was trimmed by 8 bases and V by 3 bases; bases with no gene match: 7. The CDR3, as DNA: TGTGCCAGCAGCGGACTAGCGGGAGACACGGGTACGCAGTATTTT. Protein product: CASSGLAGDTGTQYF.

V usage is TRBV29-1 and J usage is TRBJ2-2; the D gene is possibly TRBD1 (6 bases). With 6 bases removed from V and 1 base from J, the gap between germline ends came to 12 bases. CDR3 length equals 14 residues. CDR1 is SQVTM and CDR2 is ANQGSEA in the germline V gene. DNA of the CDR3: TGCAGCGTCCCGGACAGAAAGAACACCGGGGAGCTGTTTTTT. Translating it yields CSVPDRKNTGELFF.

The rearrangement joins TRBV7-2 to TRBJ2-5, with 9 bases lining up with TRBD2. The CDR3 has 18 amino acids. Germline V gives CDR1 SGHTA, CDR2 FQGNSA. Trimming at V came to 4 bases and at J to 2 bases, leaving 14 bases not matched to a gene. For the CDR3, the DNA is TGTGCCAGCAGCTCTAGGGCGGGAGGGCCTCTCCGACAAGAGACCCAGTACTTC. It codes for CASSSRAGGPLRQETQYF.

CDR3 DNA: TGCGCCAGTAGCGGGGGTGACACAGATACGCAGTATTTT. Amino acid sequence: CASSGGDTDTQYF. V is TRBV5-1 and J is TRBJ2-3, with 9 nucleotides matching TRBD2. CDR1 is SGHRS and CDR2 is YFSETQ in the germline V gene. The CDR3 sequence is 13 residues long. J gave up 2 bases and V 8 bases, and 3 bases lay outside the gene matches.

V usage is TRBV19 and J usage is TRBJ1-4; 8 nucleotides line up with TRBD1. CDR1 and CDR2 from the germline V gene are LNHDA and SQIVND (reference sequence). J was trimmed by 0 bases and V by 9 bases; bases with no gene match: 12. This CDR3 region has 17 residues. The CDR3 protein is CASSTTTGASTNEKLFF. DNA for the CDR3: TGTGCCAGCTCAACCACGACAGGGGCATCAACTAATGAAAAACTGTTTTTT.

The chain's CDR3 is CTSSQDRGNRWPQYF. The CDR3 bases are TGCACCAGCAGCCAAGATAGGGGTAACAGGTGGCCCCAGTACTTC. J is TRBJ2-5 and V is TRBV1; the table's TRBD1 call for D was not verified on the DNA. TRBV1 is annotated as a pseudogene. This CDR3 has 15 amino acids.